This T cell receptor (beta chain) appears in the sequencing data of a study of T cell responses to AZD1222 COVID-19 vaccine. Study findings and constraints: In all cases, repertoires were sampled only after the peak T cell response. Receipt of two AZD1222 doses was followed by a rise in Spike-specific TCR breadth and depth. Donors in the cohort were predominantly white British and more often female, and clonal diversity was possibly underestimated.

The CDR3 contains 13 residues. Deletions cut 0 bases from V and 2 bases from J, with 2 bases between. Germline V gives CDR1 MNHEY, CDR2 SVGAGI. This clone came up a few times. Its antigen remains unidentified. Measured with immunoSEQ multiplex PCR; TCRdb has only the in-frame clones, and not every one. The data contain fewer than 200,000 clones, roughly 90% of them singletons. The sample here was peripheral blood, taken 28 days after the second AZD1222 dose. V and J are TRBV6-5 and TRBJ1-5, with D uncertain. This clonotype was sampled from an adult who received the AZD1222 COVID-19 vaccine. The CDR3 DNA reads TGTGCCAGCAGTTACTCCCGCAATCAGCCCCAGCATTTT. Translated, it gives CASSYSRNQPQHF.